Below, 32 T cell receptor beta chains from the same sample are listed, as sequenced in a study of T-cell memory formation after mild COVID-19. TCRdb re-derived calls from the 5' RACE reads in MiXCR, one entry per CDR3 protein. The sample shows around 410,000 distinct CDR3 sequences, more than 20% of them seen only once. Sequencing used PBMCs or a T cell subset sorted from them (not recorded which). All receptors derive from an adult woman who had mild COVID-19 (a few samples of this study predate the infection). Cell type and time point are not known.

Written as DNA, the CDR3 is TGCAGTGCTAGTCTCGGGAGGAGTTACGAGCAGTACTTC. Its protein product is CSASLGRSYEQYF. V gene TRBV20-1 combines with J gene TRBJ2-7; 7 bases match TRBD2. The junction had 6 bases not matched to a gene; V was cut back by 3 bases and J by 4 bases. Germline CDR1 reads DFQATT; CDR2 reads SNEGSKA (reference sequence). The CDR3 is made up of 13 amino acids.

This clonotype was observed a few times. The chain recombines TRBV25-1 with TRBJ2-7; D is uncertain. In germline, CDR1 is MGHDK, CDR2 SYGVNS. CDR3 length: 12 amino acids. Trimming took off 4 bases at V and 7 bases at J, with 11 bases between the two ends. DNA for the CDR3: TGTGCCAGCAGTGCGCCATCGCGAGAGCAGTACTTC. Amino acid sequence: CASSAPSREQYF.

The chain couples TRBV19 to TRBJ2-6, with 7 bases lining up with TRBD2. CDR1 is LNHDA and CDR2 is SQIVND in the germline V gene (reference sequence). Trimming removed 8 bases from V and 2 bases from J; junction bases left unmatched: 12. The CDR3 extends over 17 amino acids. CDR3 nucleotide sequence: TGTGCCAGTGGGAAACGTCGCGGGGGAGCTGGGGCCAACGTCCTGACTTTC. Translated: CASGKRRGGAGANVLTF.

This clonotype was seen a handful of times. V is TRBV3-1 and J is TRBJ2-2, with 7 bases identical to TRBD2. Germline V gives CDR1 LGHDT, CDR2 YNNKEL (reference sequence). After removal of 4 bases from V and 7 bases from J, the junction contained 15 bases not matched to a gene. This CDR3 comprises 17 residues. This CDR3 reads CASSPLSPGLGYGELFF. The CDR3 bases are TGTGCCAGCAGCCCATTGTCCCCCGGACTAGGGTACGGGGAGCTGTTTTTT.

This clonotype was observed a handful of times. The chain combines TRBV6-5 with TRBJ1-1, with no clear D. CDR3 length: 13 amino acids. V gave up 0 bases and J gave up 10 bases, with 12 bases separating them. Germline values: CDR1 MNHEY, CDR2 SVGAGI. The CDR3, as DNA: TGTGCCAGCAGTTACTCTGAGACGTCGTTAGCTTTCTTT. Translated: CASSYSETSLAFF.

The sample holds a few counts of this clonotype. The V call is TRBV3-1, the J call TRBJ1-3; no clear D gene. Germline loops: CDR1 LGHDT, CDR2 YNNKEL (reference sequence). This CDR3 spans 15 amino acids. The V end lost 2 bases, the J end lost 1 base, and 9 bases lay between the germline ends. CDR3 in DNA: TGTGCCAGCAGCCAACAGGTTCTATCTGGAAACACCATATATTTT. This codes for CASSQQVLSGNTIYF.

This sequence joins TRBV29-1 and TRBJ1-1; D is unresolved. The CDR3 sequence is 13 residues long. V was clipped by 6 bases and J by 4 bases, with 15 bases between them. Germline-derived CDR1 and CDR2 are SQVTM and ANQGSEA. The CDR3 is CSVTGPKITEAFF. CDR3 in DNA: TGCAGCGTGACCGGGCCCAAGATCACTGAAGCTTTCTTT.

Only a few counts were recorded for this clonotype. This chain links TRBV6-6 with TRBJ2-5; 9 bases line up with TRBD2. Per the germline V gene, CDR1 is MNHNY and CDR2 is SVGAGI (reference sequence). There are 17 residues in the CDR3. V shed 0 bases and J 5 bases; nucleotides not matched to a gene: 10. The CDR3 DNA follows: TGTGCCAGCAGTTACTCAAGGCTAGCGGGAAAATGGGAGACCCAGTACTTC. Its translation: CASSYSRLAGKWETQYF.

This clonotype was counted only a few times. This chain joins TRBV11-3 and TRBJ2-7; TRBD2 matches at 8 bases. J gave up 3 bases and V 5 bases, and 15 bases lay outside the gene matches. CDR3 length: 17 residues. In germline, CDR1 is SGHNT, CDR2 YENEEA. The CDR3 is CASSPPGNSGKYYEQYF. The CDR3 nucleotides read TGTGCCAGCAGCCCACCGGGTAATAGCGGGAAATACTACGAGCAGTACTTC.

This chain uses TRBV27 with TRBJ2-2, with D hard to call. The CDR3 consists of 12 residues. The germline V gene has CDR1 MNHEY and CDR2 SMNVEV (reference sequence). The V and J ends lost 6 bases and 3 bases respectively, with 5 bases between them. CDR3 bases: TGTGCCAGCAGGGAATACACCGGGGAGCTGTTTTTT. Translating gives CASREYTGELFF.

CDR3 DNA: TGCGCCAGCAGTGGGGCGCTAGCGGGAAGCACAGATACGCAGTATTTT. Translating it yields CASSGALAGSTDTQYF. The rearrangement uses TRBV5-1 and TRBJ2-3, with 9 bases fitting TRBD2. Looked up from germline, CDR1 is SGHRS and CDR2 is YFSETQ. CDR3 length: 16 amino acids. Losses at the gene ends were 5 bases for V and 0 bases for J; bases not matched to a gene: 7.

V gene TRBV25-1 combines with J gene TRBJ2-3; tentatively, D is TRBD1 (6 bases). The CDR3 has 15 residues. Germline values: CDR1 MGHDK, CDR2 SYGVNS. Trimming removed 6 bases from V and 1 base from J, with 14 bases in between. CDR3 protein: CASSEEGVGTDTQYF. In nucleotides, the CDR3 is TGTGCCAGCAGCGAAGAGGGGGTAGGCACAGATACGCAGTATTTT.

The V and J genes are TRBV6-5 and TRBJ2-7; D possibly corresponds to TRBD2 (6 bases). There are 16 residues in the CDR3. Per the germline V gene, CDR1 is MNHEY and CDR2 is SVGAGI. Between the trimmed V and J ends, which lost 2 bases and 3 bases, there was a span of 17 bases. CDR3 DNA: TGTGCCAGCAGTTACGGAGGCGGGGACGACGGCTACGAGCAGTACTTC. It translates to CASSYGGGDDGYEQYF.

The chain links TRBV12-3 or TRBV12-4 to TRBJ2-7, with D maybe TRBD1 (5 bases). CDR3 length: 12 residues. The V gene lost 7 bases and the J gene lost 5 bases, with 12 bases spanning the gap. CDR3: CASTRQFDEQYF. The CDR3 DNA is TGTGCCAGCACTAGACAGTTCGACGAGCAGTACTTC.

V gene TRBV6-5 combines with J gene TRBJ2-3, with 14 nucleotides matching TRBD2. The CDR3 runs to 16 residues. CDR1 and CDR2 from the germline V gene are MNHEY and SVGAGI. Trimming removed 2 bases from V and 8 bases from J; junction bases left unmatched: 6. In nucleotides, the CDR3 is TGTGCCAGCAGTTACCGACTAGCGGGGGGGGAGGGTACGCAGTATTTT. The encoded protein is CASSYRLAGGEGTQYF.

The rearrangement uses TRBV12-5 and TRBJ2-5; D is unclear. This CDR3 is built from 13 residues. V was pared by 1 base and J by 5 bases, with 8 bases between. The germline V gene encodes CDR1 LGHNT and CDR2 FRNRAP. This CDR3 is CASGLASSETQYF. The CDR3 region has the DNA TGTGCTAGTGGTTTGGCCTCGTCTGAGACCCAGTACTTC.

This clonotype was detected ten times or more. The CDR3: CASSSSAGGVETQYF. The CDR3 DNA reads TGTGCCAGCAGTTCCAGCGCCGGAGGTGTGGAGACCCAGTACTTC. This sequence joins TRBV12-3 or TRBV12-4 and TRBJ2-5; D is possibly TRBD2 (5 bases). This CDR3 region has 15 residues. V was trimmed by 4 bases and J by 5 bases, leaving 17 bases between them.

Only a few counts were recorded for this clonotype. A much larger clone lies a single base off, so this may be a read error. The genes are TRBV5-4 and TRBJ2-7; TRBD1 agrees at 9 bases. This CDR3 is 14 amino acids long. After removal of 5 bases from V and 1 base from J, the junction contained 4 bases not matched to a gene. Germline CDR1 SGHNT, CDR2 YYREEE (reference sequence). The CDR3 is CASRSGTGSYEQYF. The CDR3 DNA is TGTGCCAGCAGATCCGGGACAGGGTCCTACGAGCAGTACTTC.

DNA of the CDR3: TGTGCCACCAGTGATTGGGCCAGACAGACCCAGTACTTC. This sequence encodes CATSDWARQTQYF. The rearrangement joins TRBV24-1 to TRBJ2-5; D is uncertain. The CDR3 is made up of 13 amino acids. V lost 2 bases, J lost 6 bases, and 9 bases lay in between. Germline CDR1 reads KGHDR; CDR2 reads SFDVKD.

The chain joins TRBV4-3 to TRBJ1-4; perhaps TRBD1 as D (5 bases). With 0 bases removed from V and 4 bases from J, the gap between germline ends came to 15 bases. The CDR3 runs to 17 residues. The germline CDR1 and CDR2 sequences are LGHNA and YSLEER. CDR3 in amino acids: CASSQDRVQEINEKLFF. The CDR3 DNA follows: TGCGCCAGCAGCCAAGATCGGGTACAGGAGATTAATGAAAAACTGTTTTTT.

This clonotype appeared many times. The gene calls are TRBV12-3 or TRBV12-4 and TRBJ2-7, with D hard to call. V dropped 3 bases and J dropped 4 bases, with 7 bases sitting between them. The CDR3 has 12 residues. CDR3 region: CASSLGRYEQYF. CDR3 DNA: TGTGCCAGCAGTTTGGGCCGTTACGAGCAGTACTTC.

The chain carries TRBV4-1 and TRBJ2-3; 8 positions match TRBD2. Trimming removed 2 bases from V and 1 base from J; junction bases left unmatched: 5. Germline-derived CDR1 and CDR2 are MGHRA and YSYEKL. The CDR3 has 16 residues. The CDR3, as DNA: TGCGCCAGCAGCCAATTGAGGCGGGGGGGCACAGATACGCAGTATTTT. It codes for CASSQLRRGGTDTQYF.

The gene calls are TRBV7-2 and TRBJ2-7; a possible D gene is TRBD2 (5 bases). Germline loops: CDR1 SGHTA, CDR2 FQGNSA. The CDR3 loop spans 12 amino acids. Trimming shortened V by 4 bases and J by 5 bases, and 9 bases separated the two germline ends. CDR3 amino acids: CASSSGWDEQYF. The CDR3, as DNA: TGTGCCAGCAGCTCGGGGTGGGACGAGCAGTACTTC.

The J gene is TRBJ1-1, the V gene TRBV4-2; a possible D gene is TRBD1 (5 bases). Germline values: CDR1 LGHNA, CDR2 YNFKEQ. V was clipped by 4 bases and J by 1 base, with 13 bases between them. There are 15 residues in the CDR3. CDR3: CASSLLGTSNTEAFF. CDR3 bases: TGTGCCAGCAGCCTTCTCGGGACCTCGAACACTGAAGCTTTCTTT.

This clonotype was detected only a few times. This chain connects TRBV10-3 to TRBJ2-1, with a possible D match to TRBD2 (5 bases). This CDR3 spans 16 amino acids. CDR1 and CDR2 from the germline V gene are ENHRY and SYGVKD. The V end lost 4 bases, the J end lost 0 bases, and 13 bases lay between the germline ends. CDR3 sequence: CAISVEGRSSYNEQFF. CDR3 coding DNA: TGTGCCATCAGTGTTGAGGGCAGGAGCTCCTACAATGAGCAGTTCTTC.

J is TRBJ1-1 and V is TRBV5-1; 7 bases align to TRBD1. The V gene's germline CDR1 is SGHRS and CDR2 YFSETQ. V lost 1 base, J lost 6 bases, and 6 bases stayed unmatched. The CDR3 consists of 14 residues. The CDR3 spells CASSLPTGASEAFF. CDR3 in DNA: TGCGCCAGCAGCTTGCCAACAGGGGCATCTGAAGCTTTCTTT.

This clonotype has only a few counts. The rearrangement uses TRBV12-3 or TRBV12-4 and TRBJ2-3; D is perhaps TRBD1 or TRBD2 (5 bases each). This CDR3 is 16 amino acids long. Trimming removed 6 bases from V and 1 base from J, with 17 bases in between. CDR3 residues: CASRHGKGTRTDTQYF. CDR3 nucleotides: TGTGCCAGCAGACATGGAAAGGGGACCCGCACAGATACGCAGTATTTT.

This clonotype appeared a few times. This chain uses TRBV6-5 with TRBJ1-1, with TRBD1 identical over 7 bases. Trimming at V came to 3 bases and at J to 3 bases, leaving 7 bases not matched to a gene. The V gene's germline CDR1 is MNHEY and CDR2 SVGAGI. This CDR3 has 15 residues. CDR3 DNA sequence: TGTGCCAGCAGTTATCAGACAGGGCGGGACACTGAAGCTTTCTTT. Amino acids: CASSYQTGRDTEAFF.

This clonotype has more than one count but fewer than ten. V gene TRBV7-8 combines with J gene TRBJ1-1; D call uncertain. The CDR3 covers 17 residues. The germline gives CDR1 SGHVS, CDR2 FQNEAQ. With 2 bases removed from V and 2 bases from J, the gap between germline ends came to 18 bases. CDR3 region: CASSLFRRERANTEAFF. The CDR3 DNA is TGTGCCAGCAGCTTATTTCGAAGAGAGAGGGCTAACACTGAAGCTTTCTTT.

The chain is built from TRBV24-1 and TRBJ2-3; D may correspond to TRBD1 or TRBD2 (5 bases each). CDR3 length: 18 residues. Germline values: CDR1 KGHDR, CDR2 SFDVKD. The ends were cut back, 5 bases at V and 3 bases at J, with 23 bases in the middle. The CDR3 protein is CATSGPLGDAEPTDTQYF. The CDR3, as DNA: TGTGCCACCAGTGGTCCCCTCGGGGACGCAGAACCGACAGATACGCAGTATTTT.

The J gene is TRBJ2-7, the V gene TRBV6-5; 8 bases are a match to TRBD1. The CDR3 is 15 amino acids. Germline V gene lookup returns CDR1 MNHEY and CDR2 SVGAGI. With 6 bases clipped from V and 6 bases from J, the junction kept 13 bases outside the gene matches. The CDR3 protein is CASRLDRVPSREQYF. The CDR3 DNA reads TGTGCCAGCAGATTGGACAGGGTCCCAAGTCGCGAGCAGTACTTC.

This sequence joins TRBV4-1 and TRBJ1-4, with D maybe TRBD1 (5 bases). Trimming stripped 1 base from V and 5 bases from J, with 14 bases between. Germline V gene data show CDR1 as MGHRA and CDR2 as YSYEKL. CDR3 length equals 16 residues. CDR3 nucleotides: TGCGCCAGCAGCCAAGTCCGGGGGTTAGAGAATGAAAAACTGTTTTTT. Encoded protein: CASSQVRGLENEKLFF.